Reported below is one TCR beta chain. Its specificity is not known. Germline values: CDR1 SGHNT, CDR2 YYREEE (reference sequence). J lost 0 bases, V lost 4 bases, and 4 bases had no gene match. The CDR3 is 15 residues long. The method was immunoSEQ multiplex PCR; TCRdb's version includes in-frame clones alone and lacks a portion of them. The profile shows about 160,000 clones, roughly 89% of them singletons. This entry belongs to a study of cytomegalovirus exposure and HLA in healthy donors. The study's findings and limits: Accounts indicate the classifier identified cytomegalovirus status with strong specificity and sensitivity. Specificity for CMV antigens was confirmed in vitro for a few of the CMV-associated chains. The tendency of first-cohort TCR clusters to co-occur in the approximately 120 validation repertoires was identified by a subsequent analysis.

The gene calls are TRBV5-4 and TRBJ2-1, with 7 bases identical to TRBD2. This clonotype was obtained from a woman younger than 30 in good health and CMV-seropositive. The sample comprised PBMCs. In DNA, the CDR3 is TGTGCCAGCAGCCCTACTAGCGCCTCCTACAATGAGCAGTTCTTC. It encodes CASSPTSASYNEQFF.